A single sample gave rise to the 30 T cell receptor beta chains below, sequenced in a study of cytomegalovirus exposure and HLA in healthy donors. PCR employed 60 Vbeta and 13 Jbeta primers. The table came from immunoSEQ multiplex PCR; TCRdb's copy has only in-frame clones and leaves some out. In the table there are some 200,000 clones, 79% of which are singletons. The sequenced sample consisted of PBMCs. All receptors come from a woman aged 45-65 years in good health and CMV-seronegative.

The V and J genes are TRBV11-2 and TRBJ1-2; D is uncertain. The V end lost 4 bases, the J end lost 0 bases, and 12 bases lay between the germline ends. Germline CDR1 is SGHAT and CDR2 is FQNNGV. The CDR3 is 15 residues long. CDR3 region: CASSSPQAANYGYTF. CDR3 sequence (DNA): TGTGCCAGCAGCTCTCCCCAGGCAGCTAACTATGGCTACACCTTC.

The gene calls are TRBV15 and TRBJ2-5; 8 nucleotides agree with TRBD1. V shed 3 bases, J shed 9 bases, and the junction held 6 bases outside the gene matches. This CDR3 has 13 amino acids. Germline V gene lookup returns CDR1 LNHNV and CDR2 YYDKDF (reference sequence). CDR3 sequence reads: CATSSRTGRAQYF. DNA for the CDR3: TGTGCCACCAGCAGCCGGACAGGGCGGGCCCAGTACTTC.

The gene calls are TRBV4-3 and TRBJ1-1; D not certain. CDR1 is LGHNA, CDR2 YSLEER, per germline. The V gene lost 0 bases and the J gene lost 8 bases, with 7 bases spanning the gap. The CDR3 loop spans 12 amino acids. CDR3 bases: TGCGCCAGCAGCCAAGAGGGGAGGGAAGCTTTCTTT. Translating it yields CASSQEGREAFF.

CDR3 sequence: CASSLAWTGNYNEQFF. The DNA of the CDR3 is TGTGCCAGCAGCTTGGCTTGGACAGGGAATTACAATGAGCAGTTCTTC. This chain joins TRBV5-5 and TRBJ2-1; 8 nucleotides align to TRBD1. The ends lost 0 bases at V and 4 bases at J; junction bases unmatched: 6. The CDR3 is 16 residues long. CDR1 SGHKS and CDR2 YYEKEE come from the germline V gene (reference sequence). Full variable domain (missing parts from reference TRBV5-5 and TRBJ2-1): DAGVTQSPTHLIKTRGQQVTLRCSPISGHKSVSWYQQVLGQGPQFIFQYYEKEERGRGNFPDRFSARQFPNYSSELNVNALLLGDSALYLCASSLAWTGNYNEQFFGPGTRLTVL.

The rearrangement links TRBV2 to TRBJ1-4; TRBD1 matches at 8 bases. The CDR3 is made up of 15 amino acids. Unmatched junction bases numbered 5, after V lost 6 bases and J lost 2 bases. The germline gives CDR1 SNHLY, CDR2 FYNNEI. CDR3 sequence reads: CASSSDRATNEKLFF. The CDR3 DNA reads TGTGCCAGCAGCTCGGACAGGGCGACTAATGAAAAACTGTTTTTT.

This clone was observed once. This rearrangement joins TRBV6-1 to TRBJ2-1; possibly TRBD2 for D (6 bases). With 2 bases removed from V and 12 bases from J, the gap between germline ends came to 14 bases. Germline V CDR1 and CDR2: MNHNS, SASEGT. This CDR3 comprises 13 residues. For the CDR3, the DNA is TGTGCCAGCAGTGAACTGGAGGGATTGGGGCAGTTCTTC. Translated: CASSELEGLGQFF.

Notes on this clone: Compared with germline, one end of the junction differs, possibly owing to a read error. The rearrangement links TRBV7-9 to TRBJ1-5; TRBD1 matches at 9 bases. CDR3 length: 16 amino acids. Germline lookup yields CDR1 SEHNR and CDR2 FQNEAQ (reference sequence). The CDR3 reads CSSSLASGQGHQPQHF. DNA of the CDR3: TGTTCCAGCAGCTTAGCTTCGGGACAGGGTCATCAGCCCCAGCATTTT.

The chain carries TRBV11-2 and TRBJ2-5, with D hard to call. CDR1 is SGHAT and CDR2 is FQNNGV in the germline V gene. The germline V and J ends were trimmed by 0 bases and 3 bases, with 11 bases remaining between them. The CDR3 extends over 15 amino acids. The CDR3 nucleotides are TGTGCCAGCAGCTTAGATGGCAGGCCCGAAGAGACCCAGTACTTC. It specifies CASSLDGRPEETQYF. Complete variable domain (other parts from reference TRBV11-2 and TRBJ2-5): EAGVAQSPRYKIIEKRQSVAFWCNPISGHATLYWYQQILGQGPKLLIQFQNNGVVDDSQLPKDRFSAERLKGVDSTLKIQPAKLEDSAVYLCASSLDGRPEETQYFGPGTRLLVL.

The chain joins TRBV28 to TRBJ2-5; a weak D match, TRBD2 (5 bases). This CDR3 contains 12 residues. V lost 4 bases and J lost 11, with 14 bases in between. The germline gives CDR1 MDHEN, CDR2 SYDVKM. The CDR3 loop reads CASSSSPREQYF. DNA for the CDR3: TGTGCCAGCAGTTCCTCGCCGAGGGAGCAGTACTTC.

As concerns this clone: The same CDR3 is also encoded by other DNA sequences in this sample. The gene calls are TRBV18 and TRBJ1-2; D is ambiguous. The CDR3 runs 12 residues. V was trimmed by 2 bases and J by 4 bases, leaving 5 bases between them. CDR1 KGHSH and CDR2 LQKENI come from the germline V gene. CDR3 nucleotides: TGTGCCAGCTCACCAACGGGCTATGGCTACACCTTC. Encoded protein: CASSPTGYGYTF.

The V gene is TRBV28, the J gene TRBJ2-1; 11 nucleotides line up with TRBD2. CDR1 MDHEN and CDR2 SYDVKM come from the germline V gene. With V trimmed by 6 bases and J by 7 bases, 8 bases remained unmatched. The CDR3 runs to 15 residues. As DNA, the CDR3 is TGTGCCAGCAGATTTAGCGGGGGGGCCCGGAATGAGCAGTTCTTC. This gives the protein CASRFSGGARNEQFF.

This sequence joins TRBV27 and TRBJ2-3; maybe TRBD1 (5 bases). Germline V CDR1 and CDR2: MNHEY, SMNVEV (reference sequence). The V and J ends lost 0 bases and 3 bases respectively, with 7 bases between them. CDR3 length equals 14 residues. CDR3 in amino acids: CASSLSRGTDTQYF. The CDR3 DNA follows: TGTGCCAGCAGTTTATCTAGGGGTACAGATACGCAGTATTTT.

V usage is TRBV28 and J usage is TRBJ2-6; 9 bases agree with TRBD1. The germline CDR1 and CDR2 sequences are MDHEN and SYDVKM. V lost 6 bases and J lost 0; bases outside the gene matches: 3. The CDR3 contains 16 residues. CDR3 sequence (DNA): TGTGCCAGCAGGGGACAGGGACCCTCTGGGGCCAACGTCCTGACTTTC. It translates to CASRGQGPSGANVLTF. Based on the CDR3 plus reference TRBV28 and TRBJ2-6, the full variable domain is DVKVTQSSRYLVKRTGEKVFLECVQDMDHENMFWYRQDPGLGLRLIYFSYDVKMKEKGDIPEGYSVSREKKERFSLILESASTNQTSMYLCASRGQGPSGANVLTFGAGSRLTVL.

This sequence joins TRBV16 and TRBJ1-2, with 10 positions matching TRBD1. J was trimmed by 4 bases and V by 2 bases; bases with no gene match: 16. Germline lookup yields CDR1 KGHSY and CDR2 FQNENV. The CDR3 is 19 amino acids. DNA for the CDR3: TGTGCCAGCAGCCAAACCCGACCGGGACAGGGGTCGTTAGGCTATGGCTACACCTTC. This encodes CASSQTRPGQGSLGYGYTF.

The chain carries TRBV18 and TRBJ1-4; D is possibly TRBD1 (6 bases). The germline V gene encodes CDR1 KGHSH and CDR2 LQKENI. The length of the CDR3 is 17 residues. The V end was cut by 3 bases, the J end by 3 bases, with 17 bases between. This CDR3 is CASSPLGGGSANEKLFF. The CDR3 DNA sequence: TGTGCCAGCTCACCGTTAGGGGGGGGCTCGGCTAATGAAAAACTGTTTTTT.

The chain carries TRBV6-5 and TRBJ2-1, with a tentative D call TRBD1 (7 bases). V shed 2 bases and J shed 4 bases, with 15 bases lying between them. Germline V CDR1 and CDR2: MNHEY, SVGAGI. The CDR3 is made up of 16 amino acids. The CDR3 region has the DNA TGTGCCAGCAGTTACGGCGGGACAGCCTTTTACAATGAGCAGTTCTTC. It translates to CASSYGGTAFYNEQFF.

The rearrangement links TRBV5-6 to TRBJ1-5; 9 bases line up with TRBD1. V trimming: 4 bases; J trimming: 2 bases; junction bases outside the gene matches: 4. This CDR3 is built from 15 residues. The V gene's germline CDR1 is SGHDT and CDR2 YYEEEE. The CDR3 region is CASSRRTGGNQPQHF. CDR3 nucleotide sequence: TGTGCCAGCAGCCGCAGGACAGGGGGCAATCAGCCCCAGCATTTT.

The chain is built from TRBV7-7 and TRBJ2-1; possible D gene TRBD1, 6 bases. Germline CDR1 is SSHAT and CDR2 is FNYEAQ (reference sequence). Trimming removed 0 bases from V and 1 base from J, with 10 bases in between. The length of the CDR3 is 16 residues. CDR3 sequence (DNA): TGTGCCAGCAGCTTAGCGGGGGCTAGGTCCTACAATGAGCAGTTCTTC. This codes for CASSLAGARSYNEQFF.

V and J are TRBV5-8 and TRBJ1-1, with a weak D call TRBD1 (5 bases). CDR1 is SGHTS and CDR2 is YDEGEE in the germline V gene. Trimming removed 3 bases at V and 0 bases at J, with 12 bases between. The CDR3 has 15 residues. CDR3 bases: TGTGCCAGCAGCTCCGCGTTACAGGTGAACACTGAAGCTTTCTTT. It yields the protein CASSSALQVNTEAFF.

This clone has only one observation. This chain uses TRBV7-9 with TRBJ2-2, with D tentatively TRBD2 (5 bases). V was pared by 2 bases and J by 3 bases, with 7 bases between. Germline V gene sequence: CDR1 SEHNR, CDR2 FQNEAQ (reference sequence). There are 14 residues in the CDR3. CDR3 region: CASSLRGYTGELFF. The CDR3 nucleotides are TGTGCCAGCAGCTTAAGAGGGTACACCGGGGAGCTGTTTTTT.

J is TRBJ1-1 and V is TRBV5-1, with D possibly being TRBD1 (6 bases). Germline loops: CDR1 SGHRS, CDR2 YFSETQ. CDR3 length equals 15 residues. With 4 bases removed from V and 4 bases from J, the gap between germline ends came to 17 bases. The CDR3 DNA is TGCGCCAGCAGCCGGGAGGGGGGACTTGGCACTGAAGCTTTCTTT. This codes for CASSREGGLGTEAFF.

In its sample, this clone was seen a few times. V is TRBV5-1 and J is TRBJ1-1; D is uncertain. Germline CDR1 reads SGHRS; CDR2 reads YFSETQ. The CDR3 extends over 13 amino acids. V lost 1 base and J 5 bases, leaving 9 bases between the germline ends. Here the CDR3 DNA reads TGCGCCAGCAGCTTGCCGACAAGTACTGAAGCTTTCTTT. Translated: CASSLPTSTEAFF.

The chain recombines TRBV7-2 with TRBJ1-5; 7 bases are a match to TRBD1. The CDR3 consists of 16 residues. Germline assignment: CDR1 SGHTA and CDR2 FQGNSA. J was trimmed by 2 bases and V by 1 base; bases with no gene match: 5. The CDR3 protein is CASSLDRQGGNQPQHF. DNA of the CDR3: TGTGCCAGCAGCTTAGACCGACAGGGAGGCAATCAGCCCCAGCATTTT.

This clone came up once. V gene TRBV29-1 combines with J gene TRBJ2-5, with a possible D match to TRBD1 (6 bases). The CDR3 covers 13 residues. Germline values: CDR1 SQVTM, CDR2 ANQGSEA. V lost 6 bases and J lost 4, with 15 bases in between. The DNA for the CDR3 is TGCAGCGTCCAACAGGGTTTTGGAGAGACCCAGTACTTC. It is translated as CSVQQGFGETQYF. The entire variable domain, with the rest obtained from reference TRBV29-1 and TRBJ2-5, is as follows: SAVISQKPSRDICQRGTSLTIQCQVDSQVTMMFWYRQQPGQSLTLIATANQGSEATYESGFVIDKFPISRPNLTFSTLTVSNMSPEDSSIYLCSVQQGFGETQYFGPGTRLLVL.

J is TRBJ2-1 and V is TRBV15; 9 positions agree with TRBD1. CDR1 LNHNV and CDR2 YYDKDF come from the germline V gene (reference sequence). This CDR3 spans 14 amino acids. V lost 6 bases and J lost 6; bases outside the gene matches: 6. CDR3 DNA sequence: TGTGCCACCAGAAGACAGGGGGATTCCAATGAGCAGTTCTTC. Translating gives CATRRQGDSNEQFF.

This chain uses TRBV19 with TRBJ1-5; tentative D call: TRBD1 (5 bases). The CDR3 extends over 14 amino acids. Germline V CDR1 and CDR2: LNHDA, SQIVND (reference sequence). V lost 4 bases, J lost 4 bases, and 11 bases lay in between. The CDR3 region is CASSTGTSNQPQHF. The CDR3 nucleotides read TGTGCCAGTAGTACCGGGACTTCGAATCAGCCCCAGCATTTT.

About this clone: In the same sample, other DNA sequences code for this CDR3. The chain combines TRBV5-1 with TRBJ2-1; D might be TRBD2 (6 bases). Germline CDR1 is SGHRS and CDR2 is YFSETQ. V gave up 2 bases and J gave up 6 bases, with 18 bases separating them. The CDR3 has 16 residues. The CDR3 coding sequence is TGCGCCAGCAGCTTAGCCGGCGCGGGAAAAACCAATGAGCAGTTCTTC. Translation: CASSLAGAGKTNEQFF.

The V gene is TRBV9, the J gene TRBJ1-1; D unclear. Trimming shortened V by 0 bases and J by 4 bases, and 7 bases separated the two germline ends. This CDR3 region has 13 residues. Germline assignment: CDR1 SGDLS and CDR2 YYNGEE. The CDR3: CASSVVHFTEAFF. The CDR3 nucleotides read TGTGCCAGCAGCGTAGTCCACTTCACTGAAGCTTTCTTT.

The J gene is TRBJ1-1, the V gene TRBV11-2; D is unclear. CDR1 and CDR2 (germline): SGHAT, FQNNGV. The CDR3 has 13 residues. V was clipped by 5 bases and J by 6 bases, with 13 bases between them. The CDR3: CASSAQTRAEAFF. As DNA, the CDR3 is TGTGCCAGCAGCGCCCAGACGAGGGCTGAAGCTTTCTTT. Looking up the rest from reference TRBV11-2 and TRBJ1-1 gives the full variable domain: EAGVAQSPRYKIIEKRQSVAFWCNPISGHATLYWYQQILGQGPKLLIQFQNNGVVDDSQLPKDRFSAERLKGVDSTLKIQPAKLEDSAVYLCASSAQTRAEAFFGQGTRLTVV.

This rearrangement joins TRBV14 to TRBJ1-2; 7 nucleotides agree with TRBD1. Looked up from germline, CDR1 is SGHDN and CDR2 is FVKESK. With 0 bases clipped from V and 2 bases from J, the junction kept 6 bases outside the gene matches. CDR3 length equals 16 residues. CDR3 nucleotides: TGTGCCAGCAGCCAAGATTTCCCGACAGGGAACTATGGCTACACCTTC. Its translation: CASSQDFPTGNYGYTF.